Each of the 21 T cell receptor beta chains below was sequenced from the same sample in a study of blood T cell repertoires in COVID-19. Sequencing was performed with immunoSEQ multiplex PCR; in TCRdb, only in-frame clones are kept and a portion is missing. The sample consists of 150,000 to 180,000 clones, around 85% of them appearing once. Sequencing was performed on peripheral blood. The receptors originated from a woman in her 70s with acute or convalescent COVID-19.

The chain joins TRBV6-4 to TRBJ1-1; 9 bases agree with TRBD1. The CDR3 length is 14 residues. V lost 7 bases, J lost 11 bases, and 14 bases stayed unmatched. CDR1 MRHNA and CDR2 SNTAGT come from the germline V gene. CDR3 amino acids: CASTNNPGTGMAFF. CDR3 sequence (DNA): TGTGCCAGCACCAACAATCCCGGGACAGGGATGGCTTTCTTT.

This CDR3 is CASSERRQGDNSPLHF. The CDR3 DNA sequence: TGTGCCAGCAGTGAAAGGCGACAGGGGGACAATTCACCCCTCCACTTT. The V and J genes are TRBV25-1 and TRBJ1-6; 9 bases are shared with TRBD1. The V gene's germline CDR1 is MGHDK and CDR2 SYGVNS. The CDR3 loop spans 16 amino acids. With V trimmed by 2 bases and J by 7 bases, 6 bases remained unmatched.

J is TRBJ2-5 and V is TRBV9; possible D gene TRBD1, 6 bases. CDR1 and CDR2 from the germline V gene are SGDLS and YYNGEE. This CDR3 spans 16 amino acids. V lost 0 bases and J 2 bases, leaving 14 bases between the germline ends. This chain's CDR3 is CASSVAPGQGQETQYF. CDR3 coding DNA: TGTGCCAGCAGCGTAGCTCCAGGGCAGGGGCAAGAGACCCAGTACTTC.

The chain links TRBV6-5 to TRBJ1-5, with D possibly matching TRBD1 (5 bases). Trimming cost V 6 bases and J 2 bases, with 11 bases left between them. CDR3 length: 14 residues. Germline-derived CDR1 and CDR2 are MNHEY and SVGAGI. CDR3 region: CASRTWGGNQPQHF. The CDR3 nucleotides read TGTGCCAGCAGGACGTGGGGGGGCAATCAGCCCCAGCATTTT.

This clone has only a few counts. The V and J genes are TRBV18 and TRBJ2-2, with unresolved D. Trimming took 3 bases from V and 3 from J, leaving 8 bases between them. Per germline, CDR1 KGHSH and CDR2 LQKENI. CDR3 length equals 14 residues. The CDR3 sequence is CASSPYRDTGELFF. In nucleotides, the CDR3 is TGTGCCAGCTCACCTTATCGGGACACCGGGGAGCTGTTTTTT.

This clone has only a few counts. This chain uses TRBV18 with TRBJ1-1; 8 bases are shared with TRBD1. The germline V gene has CDR1 KGHSH and CDR2 LQKENI. The CDR3 length is 14 residues. Trimming took 7 bases from V and 2 from J; bases not matched to a gene: 6. CDR3 bases: TGTGCCAGCTTAATGGGACAGGCAAACACTGAAGCTTTCTTT. Protein sequence: CASLMGQANTEAFF. Based on the CDR3 plus reference TRBV18 and TRBJ1-1, the full variable domain is NAGVMQNPRHLVRRRGQEARLRCSPMKGHSHVYWYRQLPEEGLKFMVYLQKENIIDESGMPKERFSAEFPKEGPSILRIQQVVRGDSAAYFCASLMGQANTEAFFGQGTRLTVV.

This chain links TRBV7-9 with TRBJ1-4; maybe TRBD1 (5 bases). The V end was cut by 0 bases, the J end by 7 bases, with 15 bases between. The CDR3 is 16 amino acids. Germline lookup yields CDR1 SEHNR and CDR2 FQNEAQ (reference sequence). Here the CDR3 reads CASSLAGGEDGEKLFF. The CDR3 DNA reads TGTGCCAGCAGCTTAGCGGGAGGGGAGGATGGTGAAAAACTGTTTTTT.

The gene calls are TRBV6-5 and TRBJ2-7, with 9 bases matching TRBD2. Per the germline V gene, CDR1 is MNHEY and CDR2 is SVGAGI. The trim removed 3 bases at V and 4 bases at J, leaving 7 bases unmatched. The CDR3 is 15 amino acids. The CDR3 DNA is TGTGCCAGCAGTTATCGGCTAGCGGGGTCTTACGAGCAGTACTTC. Its protein is CASSYRLAGSYEQYF.

This chain uses TRBV27 with TRBJ1-1; weak D call: TRBD1 (5 bases). Germline V gene sequence: CDR1 MNHEY, CDR2 SMNVEV (reference sequence). This CDR3 spans 15 amino acids. V shed 5 bases and J shed 6 bases, with 19 bases lying between them. CDR3 amino acids: CASSRDFTGGAEAFF. DNA for the CDR3: TGTGCCAGCAGTAGGGACTTTACGGGGGGGGCTGAAGCTTTCTTT.

The chain combines TRBV5-1 with TRBJ1-2; 12 bases agree with TRBD1. This CDR3 region has 15 residues. Germline V gene lookup returns CDR1 SGHRS and CDR2 YFSETQ. J gave up 6 bases and V 5 bases, and 8 bases lay outside the gene matches. Here the CDR3 reads CASRGQGALVDGYTF. The CDR3 DNA sequence: TGCGCCAGCAGGGGACAGGGGGCCCTAGTGGATGGCTACACCTTC.

The V and J genes are TRBV25-1 and TRBJ2-3, with a tentative D call TRBD1 (6 bases). Germline V gives CDR1 MGHDK, CDR2 SYGVNS. The CDR3 length is 14 residues. Trimming removed 3 bases at V and 2 bases at J, with 9 bases between. CDR3 amino acids: CASSEWDTTDTQYF. CDR3 bases: TGTGCCAGCAGTGAGTGGGACACCACAGATACGCAGTATTTT.

This rearrangement joins TRBV6-5 to TRBJ2-7; no clear D gene. V lost 6 bases, J lost 3 bases, and 6 bases lay in between. The germline gives CDR1 MNHEY, CDR2 SVGAGI. The CDR3 extends over 11 amino acids. The CDR3 reads CASRSLYEQYF. The CDR3 coding sequence is TGTGCCAGCAGATCTCTCTACGAGCAGTACTTC.

The chain recombines TRBV6-6 with TRBJ2-7; 7 bases match TRBD1. Looked up from germline, CDR1 is MNHNY and CDR2 is SVGAGI (reference sequence). The V segment lost 2 bases and the J segment 6 bases; nucleotides outside the gene matches: 13. This CDR3 has 16 residues. CDR3 DNA: TGTGCCAGCAGTTACCGGGTCAGGGGCTGGGACAGCGAGCAGTACGTC. It yields the protein CASSYRVRGWDSEQYV.

The rearrangement links TRBV7-9 to TRBJ1-4; possible D gene TRBD1, 5 bases. CDR1 and CDR2 (germline): SEHNR, FQNEAQ (reference sequence). Trimming left V 1 base short and J 3 bases short, with 15 bases between. The CDR3 loop spans 17 amino acids. The CDR3 region is CASSLVGAGLANEKLFF. Here the CDR3 DNA reads TGTGCCAGCAGCTTAGTTGGGGCAGGGCTAGCTAATGAAAAACTGTTTTTT.

The rearrangement joins TRBV5-8 to TRBJ2-1; 10 positions match TRBD1. V dropped 4 bases and J dropped 2; count of bases not matched to a gene: 3. Germline V gene lookup returns CDR1 SGHTS and CDR2 YDEGEE. The CDR3 length is 15 residues. This CDR3 is CASSPGQGAYNEQFF. In nucleotides, the CDR3 is TGTGCCAGCAGCCCCGGACAGGGGGCCTACAATGAGCAGTTCTTC.

The V call is TRBV27, the J call TRBJ2-7; 7 bases are shared with TRBD1. The CDR3 is made up of 15 amino acids. In germline, CDR1 is MNHEY, CDR2 SMNVEV (reference sequence). Unmatched junction bases numbered 11, after V lost 6 bases and J lost 3 bases. The CDR3 here is CASSPTRDRYYEQYF. The CDR3 nucleotides read TGTGCCAGCAGCCCTACCAGGGACAGATACTACGAGCAGTACTTC.

This chain joins TRBV2 and TRBJ1-1; 7 nucleotides line up with TRBD1. Germline trimming cut 4 bases from V and 6 bases from J; bases unmatched to any gene: 5. The CDR3 has 13 amino acids. The V gene's germline CDR1 is SNHLY and CDR2 FYNNEI. The CDR3 region is CASSVARGAEAFF. Here the CDR3 DNA reads TGTGCCAGCAGTGTAGCCAGGGGGGCTGAAGCTTTCTTT.

V is TRBV19 and J is TRBJ2-1; 9 bases are shared with TRBD2. Germline assignment: CDR1 LNHDA and CDR2 SQIVND (reference sequence). This CDR3 is 15 amino acids long. J was trimmed by 6 bases and V by 6 bases; bases with no gene match: 9. The CDR3 is CASRPGTSLGNEQFF. Here the CDR3 DNA reads TGTGCCAGTAGACCCGGGACTAGCTTAGGCAATGAGCAGTTCTTC.

The V and J genes are TRBV3-1 (or the pseudogene TRBV3-2) and TRBJ1-2; D may be TRBD1 (5 bases). Germline values: CDR1 LGHDT, CDR2 YNNKEL (reference sequence). The CDR3 length is 15 residues. Trimming cost V 0 bases and J 6 bases, with 14 bases left between them. CDR3 region: CASSQEGGAGHGYTF. CDR3 in DNA: TGTGCCAGCAGCCAAGAAGGCGGGGCTGGCCATGGCTACACCTTC.

V usage is TRBV28 and J usage is TRBJ2-7; 7 bases match TRBD2. The CDR3 is made up of 15 amino acids. CDR1 is MDHEN, CDR2 SYDVKM, per germline. Trimming took 7 bases from V and 0 from J; bases not matched to a gene: 9. CDR3 DNA: TGTGCCAGCACGGGGGGATACAGGAGCTCCTACGAGCAGTACGTC. The encoded protein is CASTGGYRSSYEQYV.

This clone was recorded once. The chain recombines TRBV20-1 with TRBJ1-2, with D maybe TRBD1 (6 bases). The germline CDR1 and CDR2 sequences are DFQATT and SNEGSKA (reference sequence). CDR3 length: 10 amino acids. Between the trimmed V and J ends, which lost 6 bases and 8 bases, there was a span of 10 bases. CDR3 sequence: CSAHDRGYTF. The CDR3, as DNA: TGCAGTGCCCATGACAGGGGCTACACCTTC.